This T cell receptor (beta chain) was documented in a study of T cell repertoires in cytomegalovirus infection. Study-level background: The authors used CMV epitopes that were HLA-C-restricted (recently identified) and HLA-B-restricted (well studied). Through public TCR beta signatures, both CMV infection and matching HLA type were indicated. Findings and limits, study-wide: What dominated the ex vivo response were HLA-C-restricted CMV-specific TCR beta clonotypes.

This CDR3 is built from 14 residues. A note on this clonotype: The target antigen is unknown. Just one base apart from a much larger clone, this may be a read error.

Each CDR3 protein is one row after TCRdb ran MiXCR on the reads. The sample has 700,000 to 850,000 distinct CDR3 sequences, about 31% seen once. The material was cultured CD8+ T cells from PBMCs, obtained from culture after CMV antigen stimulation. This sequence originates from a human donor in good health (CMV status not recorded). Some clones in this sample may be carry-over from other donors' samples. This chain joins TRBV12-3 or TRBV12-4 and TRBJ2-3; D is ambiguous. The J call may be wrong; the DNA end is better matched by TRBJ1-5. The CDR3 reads CASSLTASTDTQHF. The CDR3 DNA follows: TGTGCCAGCAGTTTAACGGCTAGCACAGATACGCAGCATTTT.